This passage covers 3 T cell receptor beta chains from one sample sequenced in a study of post-analysis software for immune sequencing data. Findings of the study overall: Roughly 5 TRBV segments occurring more often in patients than controls included TRBV5-6, TRBV5-1 and TRBV20-1.

TCR beta cDNA libraries had unique molecular identifiers. TCRdb called the PCR reads again in MiXCR, with one record for every CDR3 protein. Found here are 450,000 to 700,000 distinct CDR3 sequences, 44% of them singletons; the top ten hold under 2%. The antigens for these receptors are not known. Sequences were obtained from blood. All receptors come from a girl between 10 and 17 years old with multiple sclerosis.

The sample holds one count of this clonotype. This chain joins TRBV27 and TRBJ1-1, with 7 bases identical to TRBD1. Germline CDR1 and CDR2: MNHEY and SMNVEV (reference sequence). The CDR3 runs to 16 residues. With V trimmed by 6 bases and J by 2 bases, 12 bases remained unmatched. The chain's CDR3 is CASRLTTGTVNTEAFF. CDR3 sequence (DNA): TGTGCCAGCAGACTGACAACCGGGACAGTCAACACTGAAGCTTTCTTT.

This clonotype occurred a few times. The chain recombines TRBV29-1 with TRBJ1-2; D is undetermined. The CDR3 is made up of 12 amino acids. Trimming took 3 bases from V and 7 from J, leaving 12 bases between them. Germline loops: CDR1 SQVTM, CDR2 ANQGSEA. The CDR3 nucleotides are TGCAGCGTTGACCCAGAGTGGGGTGGCTACACCTTC. Translating it yields CSVDPEWGGYTF.

This clonotype showed up just a few times. The chain recombines TRBV27 with TRBJ1-6; D is undetermined. Trimming stripped 3 bases from V and 5 bases from J, with 8 bases between. The germline V gene encodes CDR1 MNHEY and CDR2 SMNVEV (reference sequence). The CDR3 covers 14 residues. CDR3 amino acids: CASSFFWDNSPLHF. Written as DNA, the CDR3 is TGTGCCAGCAGTTTCTTTTGGGATAATTCACCCCTCCACTTT.